This T cell receptor (beta chain) was recovered during a study of blood T cells in healthy people across ages (dated by TCRdb to 2014 to 2015). In the study overall: Template switching captured roughly one uniquely barcoded TCR beta cDNA molecule per two T cells in model experiments. Using deep sequencing normalized with unique cDNA molecular identifiers, the study measured how TCR beta repertoire diversity changes with age. Four age groups were formed from the donors: young (average 16 years), middle-aged (approximately 39), aged (about 68) and long-lived (about 80). Using the same blood draw, the study looked at two additional independent replicas of 1 million unique cDNA reads for two donors, one aged 18 to 29 and the other aged 80 or older.

The library was made by 5' RACE. The run used an Illumina HiSeq 2500. A second PCR of roughly 7 to 12 cycles was run with a J-beta primer mix and a sample-barcoded 5' primer. Each TCR beta cDNA molecule received a unique molecular identifier from a template-switch 5' adaptor carrying 12 random nucleotides. At least 3 million CDR3-containing paired-end reads were obtained from each sample. First-strand cDNA synthesis was performed from all RNA using the Mint cDNA synthesis kit, with priming by a TRBC-specific oligonucleotide. Following uracil-DNA glycosylase treatment, all cDNA underwent a first 18-cycle PCR with the universal primers M1SS and BC2_uni_R. Per the authors' processing: For normalization, 1 million high-quality reads, each with a distinct molecular identifier, were randomly selected from each sample. Instead of being binned into consensus sequences, reads with shared molecular identifiers were discarded. MiTCR, with a Q25 quality threshold and the strictest error-elimination algorithm, was used for CDR3 identification, clonotype clustering and error correction. A nonparametric unseen species model with Euler transformation was used to estimate a lower bound on total TCR beta diversity. The public reads were reprocessed in TCRdb via fastp at Q25 and MiXCR, keeping in-frame beta chains. Identical CDR3 protein sequences are pooled into one entry, listed with their most common genes and DNA. TCRdb assigned the V and J calls; the authors' analysis was not used. The sample includes about 720,000 distinct CDR3 sequences, with around 25% observed a single time. Of the sample, approximately 4% falls within the top ten clones.

The V end loses 1 base and the J end loses 6 bases, and a stretch of 6 bases separates them. The CDR3 holds 12 amino acids from the cysteine to the phenylalanine. Here the CDR3 DNA is all that survives: 36 bases in frame from base 1. CDR1 MNHEY and CDR2 SVGAGI were looked up in the germline V gene. Worth noting for this clonotype: Its antigen remains undetermined. The input lacks base qualities; no much larger clone sits a single base away.

Study-wide findings and limitations: Because the CMV infection status of the donors was unknown, age-related changes in expanded clonotypes may potentially have been confounded. Bulk unsorted PBMC profiling prevented conclusive comparison of naive and antigen-experienced compartments. Estimates of total diversity based on one million sequenced T cells were considered lower bounds and underestimates. The percentage of naive T cells measured by flow cytometry correlated strongly with observed TCR beta diversity. Compared with the aged group, the long-lived group had more naive CD4+ T cells, fewer expanded clones and increased TCR diversity, suggesting age selection. Observed TCR beta diversity per million T cells fell roughly linearly with age, and a significant reduction was already apparent by age about 43.

The donors were a few dozen Caucasian individuals from Russia, aged roughly 6 to 90 years, who were systemically healthy. About 9.1 milliliters of peripheral blood were collected from each donor into EDTA-treated Vacutainer tubes. PBMCs were isolated by Ficoll-Paque density-gradient centrifugation, with at least 6.5 million obtained per sample. Trizol reagent was used to extract total RNA from PBMCs, with at least 6 micrograms per sample. For every donor, an aliquot of PBMCs went through flow cytometry to measure the percentages of naive CD45RAhigh/CD27high T cells. These records were also assigned to another study, of T cells of mothers and their children. The second publication reports: Nine systemically healthy Caucasian individuals, comprising three mothers and their six children, were included as donors. cDNA synthesis consumed the entire amount of extracted RNA, loaded at 1.5 ug RNA in each 15 ul reaction. Sample barcodes and 2-4 random nucleotides were added via the M1S primer in the second PCR. Over 9 million TCR beta CDR3 reads came from each mother, compared with some 3 million reads from each child. In both related and unrelated pairs, thymic selection shapes the output of TCR recombination in a similar way, with inherited differences having only a minor effect. Normalized repertoire overlap was always found to be slightly, but never significantly, higher in related mother-child pairs than in unrelated mother-child pairs. No persistent microchimeric T cell clones were found, with a detection sensitivity of around 100 clones per million clonotypes. The study used deep NGS to compare TCR beta repertoires of mothers and children, seeking features distinguishing related mother-child pairs from unrelated individuals. On average, the children were 11 +/- 4 years old, while the mothers were about 38 +/- 4 years old. After adapters were ligated using NEBNext reagents, the libraries underwent 100+100 nt paired-end sequencing on an Illumina HiSeq 2000. Mother and child libraries were prepared a month apart and sequenced in separate runs to prevent cross-contamination. Each donor had between about 450,000 and 2,100,000 distinct TCR beta clonotypes identified. Naive TCR beta clonotypes were estimated from low-frequency clonotypes matched to each donor's FACS-determined naive share, without sorting.

Sequencing was carried out using blood. Recombination joined TRBV6-5 with TRBJ1-2, with TRBD1 tentatively as D gene (5 bases match). The receptor was isolated from a boy aged 5-17 years in good health. The CDR3 in this case is CASSYWGNGYTF. Read as DNA, the sequence is TGTGCCAGCAGTTACTGGGGCAATGGCTACACCTTC.